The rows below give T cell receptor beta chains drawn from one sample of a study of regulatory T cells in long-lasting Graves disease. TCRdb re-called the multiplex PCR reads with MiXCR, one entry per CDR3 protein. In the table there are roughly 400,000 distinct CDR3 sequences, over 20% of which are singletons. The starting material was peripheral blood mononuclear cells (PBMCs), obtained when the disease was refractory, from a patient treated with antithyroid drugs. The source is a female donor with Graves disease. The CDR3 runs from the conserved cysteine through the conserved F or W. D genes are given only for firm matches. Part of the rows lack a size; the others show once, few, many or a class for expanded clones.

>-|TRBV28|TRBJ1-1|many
TGTGCCAGCAGCGTAGGGAACACTGAAGCTTTCTTT
CASSVGNTEAFF
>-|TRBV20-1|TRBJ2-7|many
TGCAGTGCTAGACTGGACAAAAACGAGCAGTACTTC
CSARLDKNEQYF
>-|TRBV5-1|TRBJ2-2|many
TGCGCCAGCAGCGGAGCGTCAGGACAGAGGACCGGGGAGCTGTTTTTT
CASSGASGQRTGELFF
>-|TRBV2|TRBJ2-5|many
TGTGCCAGCTGTGCCTTACAAGAGACCCAGTACTTC
CASCALQETQYF
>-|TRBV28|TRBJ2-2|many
TGTGCCAGCGAACAGGGTCGGACCGGGGAGCTGTTTTTT
CASEQGRTGELFF
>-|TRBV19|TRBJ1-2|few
TGTGCCAGTAGTATTCCCCGACAGGACTATGGCTACACCTTC
CASSIPRQDYGYTF
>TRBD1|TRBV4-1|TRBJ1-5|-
TGCGCCAGCAGCGATGGACAGGGGACTAGCAATCAGCCCCAGCATTTT
CASSDGQGTSNQPQHF
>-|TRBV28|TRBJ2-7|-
TGTGCCAGCAGTTTATCGGGCGGGAACTCTTACGAGCAGTACTTC
CASSLSGGNSYEQYF
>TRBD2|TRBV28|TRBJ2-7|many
TGTGCCAGCAGTTCTTGGACTAGCGAACACTACGAGCAGTACTTC
CASSSWTSEHYEQYF
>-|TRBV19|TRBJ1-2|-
TGTGCCAGTAGTATCTCTCTGGGATATGGCTACACCTTC
CASSISLGYGYTF
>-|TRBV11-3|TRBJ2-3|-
TGTGCCAGCAGCTTACTCCCGAAGGCAGATACGCAGTATTTT
CASSLLPKADTQYF
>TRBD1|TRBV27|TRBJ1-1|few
TGTGCCACGAGACAGGGAGGCACTGAAGCTTTCTTT
CATRQGGTEAFF
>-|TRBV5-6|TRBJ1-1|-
TGTGCCAGCAGCTTGAAACCGAACACTGAAGCTTTCTTT
CASSLKPNTEAFF
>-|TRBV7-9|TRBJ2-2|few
TGTGCCAGCAGCCTAAACCTAGGGAACACCGGGGAGCTGTTTTTT
CASSLNLGNTGELFF
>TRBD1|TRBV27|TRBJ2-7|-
TGTGCCAGCAGTCCCCCGACAGGGCACCCACCCTACGAGCAGTACTTC
CASSPPTGHPPYEQYF
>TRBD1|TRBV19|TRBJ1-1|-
TGTGCCAGTAGTACTTCTACCGGGACAGGGGCTTTCTTT
CASSTSTGTGAFF
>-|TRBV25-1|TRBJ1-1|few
TGTGCCAGCAGTGAATTATACGGATACACTGAAGCTTTCTTT
CASSELYGYTEAFF
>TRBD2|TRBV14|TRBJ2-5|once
TGTGCCAGCAGCCAAGTACGGCTAGCGGATCAAGAGACCCAGTACTTC
CASSQVRLADQETQYF
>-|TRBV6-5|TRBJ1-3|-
TGTGCCAGCAGTTACCGGGACCCATGGGACTCTGGAAACACCATATATTTT
CASSYRDPWDSGNTIYF
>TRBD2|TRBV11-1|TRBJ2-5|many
TGTGCCAGCAGCTCCGGTTACCGTAGCGGGTCTGGAGTAACCCAAGAGACCCAGTACTTC
CASSSGYRSGSGVTQETQYF
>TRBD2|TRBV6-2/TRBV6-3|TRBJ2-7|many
TGTGCCAGCAGTTATTATTTTCCTAGCGGGGCCTACGAGCAGTACTTC
CASSYYFPSGAYEQYF
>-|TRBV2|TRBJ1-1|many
TGTGCCAGCAGAGCCGCCACAGCAATGAACACTGAAGCTTTCTTT
CASRAATAMNTEAFF
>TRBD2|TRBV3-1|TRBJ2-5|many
TGTGCCAGCAGCCAAGAATATTCAGCGGGGCAAGAGACCCAGTACTTC
CASSQEYSAGQETQYF